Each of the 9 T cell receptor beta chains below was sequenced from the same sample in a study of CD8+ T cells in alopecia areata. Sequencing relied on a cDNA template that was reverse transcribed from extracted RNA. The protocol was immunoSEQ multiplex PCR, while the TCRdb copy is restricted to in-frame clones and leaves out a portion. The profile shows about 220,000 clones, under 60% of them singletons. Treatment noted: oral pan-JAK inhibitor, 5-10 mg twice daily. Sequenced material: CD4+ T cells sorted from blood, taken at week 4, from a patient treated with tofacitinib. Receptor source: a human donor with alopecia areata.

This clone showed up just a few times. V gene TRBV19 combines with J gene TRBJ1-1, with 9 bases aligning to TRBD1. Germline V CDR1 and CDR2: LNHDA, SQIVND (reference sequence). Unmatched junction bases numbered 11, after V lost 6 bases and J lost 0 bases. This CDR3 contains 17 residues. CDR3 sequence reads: CASRRNRGPLMNTEAFF. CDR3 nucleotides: TGTGCCAGTAGGCGAAACAGGGGGCCACTAATGAACACTGAAGCTTTCTTT.

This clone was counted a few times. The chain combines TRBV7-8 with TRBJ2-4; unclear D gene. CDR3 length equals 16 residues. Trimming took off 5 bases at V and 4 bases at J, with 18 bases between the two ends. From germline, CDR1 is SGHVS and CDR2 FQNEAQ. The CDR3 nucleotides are TGTGCCAGCAGCACCGTCGTGGAAGAGGTTAAAAACATTCAGTACTTC. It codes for CASSTVVEEVKNIQYF.

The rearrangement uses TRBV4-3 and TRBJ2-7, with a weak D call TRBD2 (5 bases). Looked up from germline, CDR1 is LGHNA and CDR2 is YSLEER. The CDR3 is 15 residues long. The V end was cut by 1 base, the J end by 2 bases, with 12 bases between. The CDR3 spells CASSQVGAGPYEQYF. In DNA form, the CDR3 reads TGCGCCAGCAGCCAAGTGGGTGCGGGCCCCTACGAGCAGTACTTC.

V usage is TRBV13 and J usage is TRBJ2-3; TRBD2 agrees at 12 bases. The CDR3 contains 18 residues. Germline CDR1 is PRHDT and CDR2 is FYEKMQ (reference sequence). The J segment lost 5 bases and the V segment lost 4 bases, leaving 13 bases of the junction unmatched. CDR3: CASSSQKLAGGPQDTQYF. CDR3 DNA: TGTGCCAGCAGCTCCCAGAAGCTAGCGGGGGGGCCTCAAGATACGCAGTATTTT.

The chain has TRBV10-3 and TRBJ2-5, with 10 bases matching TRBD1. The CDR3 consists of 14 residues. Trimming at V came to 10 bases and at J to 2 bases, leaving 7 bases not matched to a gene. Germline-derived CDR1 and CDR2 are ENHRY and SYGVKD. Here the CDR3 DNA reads TGTGCCAGCCGACAGGGGGCGGTTCAAGAGACCCAGTACTTC. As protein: CASRQGAVQETQYF.

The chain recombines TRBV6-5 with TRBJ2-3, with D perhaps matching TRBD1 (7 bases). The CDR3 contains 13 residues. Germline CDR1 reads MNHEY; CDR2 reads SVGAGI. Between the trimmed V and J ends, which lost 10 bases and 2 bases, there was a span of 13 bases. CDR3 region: CAIRGTATDTQYF. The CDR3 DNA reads TGTGCCATACGCGGGACAGCCACAGATACGCAGTATTTT.

As DNA, the CDR3 is TGCAGCGTTAGGGACACCCGTGATGGCTACACCTTC. This sequence encodes CSVRDTRDGYTF. The chain couples TRBV29-1 to TRBJ1-2, with D possibly being TRBD1 (6 bases). Per the germline V gene, CDR1 is SQVTM and CDR2 is ANQGSEA. V was cut by 5 bases and J by 6 bases, with 13 bases left in between. The length of the CDR3 is 12 residues. Drawing the rest from reference TRBV29-1 and TRBJ1-2, the complete variable domain is SAVISQKPSRDICQRGTSLTIQCQVDSQVTMMFWYRQQPGQSLTLIATANQGSEATYESGFVIDKFPISRPNLTFSTLTVSNMSPEDSSIYLCSVRDTRDGYTFGSGTRLTVV.

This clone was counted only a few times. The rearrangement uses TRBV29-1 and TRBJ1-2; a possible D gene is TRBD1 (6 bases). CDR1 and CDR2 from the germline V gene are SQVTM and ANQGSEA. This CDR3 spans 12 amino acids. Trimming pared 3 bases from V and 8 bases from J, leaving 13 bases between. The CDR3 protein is CSVEKRDNGYTF. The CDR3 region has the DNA TGCAGCGTTGAGAAACGGGACAACGGCTACACCTTC.

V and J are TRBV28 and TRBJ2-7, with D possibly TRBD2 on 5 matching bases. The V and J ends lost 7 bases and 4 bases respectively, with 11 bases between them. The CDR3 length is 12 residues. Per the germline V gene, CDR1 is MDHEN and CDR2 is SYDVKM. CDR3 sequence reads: CASNGGVYEQYF. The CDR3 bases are TGTGCCAGCAACGGAGGAGTTTACGAGCAGTACTTC.